This TCR beta chain was recovered during a study of blood T cell repertoires in COVID-19. Across the study: Samples came from the United States, Italy and Spain, spanning acute and convalescent COVID-19.

V dropped 4 bases and J dropped 5 bases, with 18 bases sitting between them. Germline CDR1 ENHRY, CDR2 SYGVKD. The CDR3 length is 15 residues. Clinical history reported by participants formed the basis on which cohorts were assigned. The table came from immunoSEQ multiplex PCR; TCRdb's copy has only in-frame clones and leaves some out. The top ten clones hold roughly a tenth of a sample with more than 250,000 clones, over 75% of them seen once. This receptor was obtained from a woman in her late teens or twenties who had recovered from COVID-19. Material: PBMCs or T cells enriched from blood (not recorded which). The rearrangement links TRBV10-3 to TRBJ2-7; a weak D match, TRBD1 (6 bases). In DNA, the CDR3 is TGTGCCATCAGTGGGCCCCTGGACAGAGGCCACGAGCAGTACTTC. Amino acid sequence: CAISGPLDRGHEQYF.